A single sample is the source of the 8 T cell receptor beta chains below, sequenced in a study of T cell clones after liver transplantation. Method: immunoSEQ multiplex PCR; TCRdb's copy keeps in-frame clones and lacks some. The sample lists some 59,000 clones, under 85% occurring once. This sample comprised CD4+ T cells from blood, obtained at the 22-month timepoint. Source of these receptors: a human patient who received a liver transplant. Part of the T cell pool may stem from the graft donor.

The J gene is TRBJ2-4, the V gene TRBV5-6; a possible D gene is TRBD1 (5 bases). CDR3 length: 14 amino acids. In germline, CDR1 is SGHDT, CDR2 YYEEEE. With 2 bases removed from V and 2 bases from J, the gap between germline ends came to 8 bases. This CDR3 reads CASSFRESKNIQYF. The CDR3 coding sequence is TGTGCCAGCAGCTTCAGGGAATCCAAAAACATTCAGTACTTC.

This rearrangement joins TRBV7-6 to TRBJ1-4; maybe TRBD1 (6 bases). The CDR3 is made up of 15 amino acids. Germline V gene sequence: CDR1 SGHVS, CDR2 FNYEAQ. Trimming took off 2 bases at V and 5 bases at J, with 12 bases between the two ends. The CDR3 region has the DNA TGTGCCAGCAGCTTATGGGGGGCTGCCAATGAAAAACTGTTTTTT. It translates to CASSLWGAANEKLFF.

This sequence joins TRBV6-5 and TRBJ1-6; weak D call: TRBD1 (5 bases). Deletions cut 5 bases from V and 8 bases from J, with 13 bases between. Germline assignment: CDR1 MNHEY and CDR2 SVGAGI. The CDR3 is 14 amino acids. The CDR3 DNA reads TGTGCCAGCAGTAAGGGGATGGACGATTCACCCCTCCACTTT. Encoded protein: CASSKGMDDSPLHF.

In nucleotides, the CDR3 is TGTGCCAGCAGCTTTAACATTATCTCCTACGAGCAGTACTTC. Its protein is CASSFNIISYEQYF. The chain carries TRBV11-2 and TRBJ2-7; D uncertain. CDR3 length equals 14 residues. Germline CDR1 reads SGHAT; CDR2 reads FQNNGV. V lost 3 bases and J 0 bases, leaving 9 bases between the germline ends.

In its sample, this clone was seen a few times. The genes are TRBV10-3 and TRBJ1-1, with D maybe TRBD1 (6 bases). The length of the CDR3 is 15 residues. Trimming removed 0 bases at V and 0 bases at J, with 8 bases between. CDR1 is ENHRY and CDR2 is SYGVKD in the germline V gene. CDR3 region: CAISESPGVNTEAFF. The CDR3 coding sequence is TGTGCCATCAGTGAGTCTCCAGGGGTGAACACTGAAGCTTTCTTT.

This clone appeared a few times. The gene calls are TRBV11-2 and TRBJ2-7; D is undetermined. CDR3 length: 11 amino acids. Trimming took off 4 bases at V and 2 bases at J, with 3 bases between the two ends. Germline V CDR1 and CDR2: SGHAT, FQNNGV. CDR3: CASSSTYEQYF. The DNA for the CDR3 is TGTGCCAGCAGCTCCACCTACGAGCAGTACTTC. The full variable domain, in which reference TRBV11-2 and TRBJ2-7 provide the parts outside the CDR3, is EAGVAQSPRYKIIEKRQSVAFWCNPISGHATLYWYQQILGQGPKLLIQFQNNGVVDDSQLPKDRFSAERLKGVDSTLKIQPAKLEDSAVYLCASSSTYEQYFGPGTRLTVT.

This clone was seen at least ten times. This chain joins TRBV30 and TRBJ1-6; no reliable D call. Trimming pared 0 bases from V and 10 bases from J, leaving 13 bases between. The CDR3 covers 14 residues. Germline CDR1 and CDR2: GTSNPN and SVGIG (reference sequence). The CDR3 sequence: CAWSVSSSGSPLHF. The CDR3 DNA reads TGTGCCTGGAGTGTATCCAGTTCGGGCTCACCCCTCCACTTT.

V usage is TRBV11-2 and J usage is TRBJ1-1; D perhaps matches TRBD1 (6 bases). CDR3 size: 16 residues. Germline V lookup: CDR1 SGHAT, CDR2 FQNNGV. V was clipped by 5 bases and J by 0 bases, with 16 bases between them. This chain's CDR3 is CASSQGQFVMNTEAFF. For the CDR3, the DNA is TGTGCCAGCAGCCAAGGACAGTTCGTAATGAACACTGAAGCTTTCTTT.